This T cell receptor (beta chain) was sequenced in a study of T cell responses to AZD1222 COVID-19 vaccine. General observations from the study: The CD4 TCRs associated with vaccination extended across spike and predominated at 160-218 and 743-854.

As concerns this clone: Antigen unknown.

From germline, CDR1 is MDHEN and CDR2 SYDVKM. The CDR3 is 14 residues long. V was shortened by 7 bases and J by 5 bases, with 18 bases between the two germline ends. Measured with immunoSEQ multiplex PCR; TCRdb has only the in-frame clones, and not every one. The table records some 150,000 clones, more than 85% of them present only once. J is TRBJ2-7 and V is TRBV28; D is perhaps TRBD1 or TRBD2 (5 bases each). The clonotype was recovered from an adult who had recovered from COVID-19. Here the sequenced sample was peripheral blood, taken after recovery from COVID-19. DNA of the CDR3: TGTGCCAGCACCGCCTCCGGGACGGACCACGAGCAGTACTTC. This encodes CASTASGTDHEQYF.